These 22 T cell receptor beta chains were all obtained from the same sample, sequenced in a study of OX40 agonist ivuxolimab in advanced cancers. Data came from immunoSEQ multiplex PCR; TCRdb stores just in-frame clones and leaves some out. The profile shows about 20,000 clones, around 87% of them singletons. The input for sequencing was CD4+ or CD8+ T cells sorted from blood, taken in a trial of the OX40 agonist ivuxolimab. The receptors derive from an adult with an advanced solid tumor such as melanoma, head and neck, liver or kidney cancer.

This sequence joins TRBV10-3 and TRBJ2-5; D is possibly TRBD1 (5 bases). Germline V lookup: CDR1 ENHRY, CDR2 SYGVKD. This CDR3 region has 15 residues. Trimming removed 4 bases at V and 1 base at J, with 13 bases between. CDR3 sequence (DNA): TGTGCCATCAGTGTGGAGTGGGGCCCCCAAGAGACCCAGTACTTC. Translated, it gives CAISVEWGPQETQYF.

The chain links TRBV2 to TRBJ1-4, with TRBD1 matching over 8 bases. Trimming removed 3 bases from V and 2 bases from J; junction bases left unmatched: 2. This CDR3 has 15 residues. Germline V gives CDR1 SNHLY, CDR2 FYNNEI. The CDR3 DNA is TGTGCCAGCAGTGACAGGGGGCTTACTAATGAAAAACTGTTTTTT. Its protein product is CASSDRGLTNEKLFF.

This clone was seen once. The genes are TRBV5-1 and TRBJ2-1; possibly TRBD1 for D (5 bases). With 2 bases removed from V and 8 bases from J, the gap between germline ends came to 14 bases. CDR3 length: 14 residues. Germline assignment: CDR1 SGHRS and CDR2 YFSETQ. Written as DNA, the CDR3 is TGCGCCAGCAGCTTCCTACAGGCAAAAGATGAGCAGTTCTTC. Translated: CASSFLQAKDEQFF.

The chain has TRBV27 and TRBJ2-1; D perhaps matches TRBD2 (6 bases). CDR3 length equals 15 residues. Germline CDR1 reads MNHEY; CDR2 reads SMNVEV (reference sequence). V dropped 4 bases and J dropped 5 bases, with 15 bases sitting between them. The CDR3, as DNA: TGTGCCAGCAGTTCTCCCTTGGGAGGTAACAATGAGCAGTTCTTC. Translating it yields CASSSPLGGNNEQFF.

The chain couples TRBV7-3 to TRBJ1-1; D unresolved. Germline V gives CDR1 SGHTA, CDR2 FQGTGA. The CDR3 has 15 amino acids. The V end was cut by 5 bases, the J end by 0 bases, with 13 bases between. The CDR3 sequence: CASSQGPFMNTEAFF. For the CDR3, the DNA is TGTGCCAGCAGCCAAGGCCCATTTATGAACACTGAAGCTTTCTTT.

This sequence joins TRBV4-2 and TRBJ2-2; maybe TRBD1 (6 bases). The CDR3 totals 17 residues. Germline values: CDR1 LGHNA, CDR2 YNFKEQ. The V gene lost 5 bases and the J gene lost 1 base, with 17 bases spanning the gap. CDR3 sequence reads: CASSFPPGQMNTGELFF. The CDR3 nucleotides read TGTGCCAGCAGCTTCCCTCCGGGACAAATGAACACCGGGGAGCTGTTTTTT.

The chain employs TRBV10-2 and TRBJ2-7, with 8 bases that match TRBD1. The V gene end was trimmed by 0 bases and the J gene end by 0 bases; junction bases not matched to a gene: 4. The germline CDR1 and CDR2 sequences are WSHSY and SAAADI. This CDR3 contains 16 residues. The CDR3 bases are TGCGCCAGCAGTGAGTCGGACAGGGTCTACTCCTACGAGCAGTACTTC. Its protein product is CASSESDRVYSYEQYF.

The chain combines TRBV4-2 with TRBJ2-7, with D uncertain. Germline-derived CDR1 and CDR2 are LGHNA and YNFKEQ. This CDR3 comprises 14 residues. Between the trimmed V and J ends, which lost 1 base and 3 bases, there was a span of 10 bases. DNA for the CDR3: TGTGCCAGCAGCCAAGGGGTAGTGGGCTACGAGCAGTACTTC. Translation gives CASSQGVVGYEQYF.

The chain joins TRBV9 to TRBJ2-1, with TRBD2 matching 8 bases. This CDR3 spans 13 amino acids. Germline loops: CDR1 SGDLS, CDR2 YYNGEE. The J segment lost 9 bases and the V segment lost 3 bases, leaving 5 bases of the junction unmatched. In nucleotides, the CDR3 is TGTGCCAGCAGCGCGAGTGCGGGGGGTGAGCAGTTCTTC. Protein sequence: CASSASAGGEQFF.

The rearrangement joins TRBV2 to TRBJ2-2, with D unresolved. Germline CDR1 SNHLY, CDR2 FYNNEI. The CDR3 runs 15 residues. Between the trimmed V and J ends, which lost 6 bases and 0 bases, there was a span of 11 bases. CDR3 residues: CASRLTLTNTGELFF. DNA of the CDR3: TGTGCCAGCAGGTTGACACTCACGAACACCGGGGAGCTGTTTTTT.

This clone has a handful of counts. The rearrangement joins TRBV11-2 to TRBJ2-1, with D possibly TRBD2 on 6 matching bases. Trimming took off 5 bases at V and 0 bases at J, with 14 bases between the two ends. Germline CDR1 is SGHAT and CDR2 is FQNNGV. The CDR3 totals 16 residues. This CDR3 is CASSRIRGVSYNEQFF. In DNA, the CDR3 is TGTGCCAGCAGCCGCATCCGCGGGGTCTCCTACAATGAGCAGTTCTTC.

V and J are TRBV25-1 and TRBJ2-3; perhaps TRBD1 as D (5 bases). This CDR3 has 12 amino acids. Germline assignment: CDR1 MGHDK and CDR2 SYGVNS. Deletions cut 8 bases from V and 4 bases from J, with 10 bases between. DNA for the CDR3: TGTGCCAGCTCCTGGGGCGCAGATACGCAGTATTTT. This codes for CASSWGADTQYF. The variable domain in full, completed from reference TRBV25-1 and TRBJ2-3, reads EADIYQTPRYLVIGTGKKITLECSQTMGHDKMYWYQQDPGMELHLIHYSYGVNSTEKGDLSSESTVSRIRTEHFPLTLESARPSHTSQYLCASSWGADTQYFGPGTRLTVL.

The rearrangement joins TRBV6-1 to TRBJ2-3; 7 bases are a match to TRBD2. CDR1 and CDR2 (germline): MNHNS, SASEGT. There are 13 residues in the CDR3. The V segment lost 11 bases and the J segment 4 bases; nucleotides outside the gene matches: 9. The CDR3 nucleotides are TGTGCCGCGGGGGAGGGGATGGCAGATACGCAGTATTTT. Amino acids: CAAGEGMADTQYF.

CDR3 nucleotides: TGTGCCAGCAGCCCTGGGACAGGAACAGATACGCAGTATTTT. Its protein product is CASSPGTGTDTQYF. The rearrangement joins TRBV7-3 to TRBJ2-3; 8 bases map to TRBD1. V dropped 5 bases and J dropped 3; count of bases not matched to a gene: 4. The CDR3 spans 14 residues. Germline values: CDR1 SGHTA, CDR2 FQGTGA. Variable domain in full (rest from reference TRBV7-3 and TRBJ2-3): GAGVSQTPSNKVTEKGKYVELRCDPISGHTALYWYRQSLGQGPEFLIYFQGTGAADDSGLPNDRFFAVRPEGSVSTLKIQRTERGDSAVYLCASSPGTGTDTQYFGPGTRLTVL.

This clone is categorized as medium-sized. The chain links TRBV7-9 to TRBJ1-6; D gene ambiguous. The CDR3 spans 15 residues. Between the trimmed V and J ends, which lost 5 bases and 8 bases, there was a span of 16 bases. Germline V gene data show CDR1 as SEHNR and CDR2 as FQNEAQ (reference sequence). For the CDR3, the DNA is TGTGCCAGCAGCCCCACCCGGGCCGGGGATTCACCCCTCCACTTT. This translates into CASSPTRAGDSPLHF.

This sequence joins TRBV6-6 and TRBJ2-1; D is uncertain. The CDR3 runs to 10 residues. V lost 6 bases and J 9 bases, leaving 6 bases between the germline ends. Per the germline V gene, CDR1 is MNHNY and CDR2 is SVGAGI (reference sequence). CDR3 in DNA: TGTGCCAGCAGGCTGGGTGAGCAGTTCTTC. Protein product: CASRLGEQFF.

V and J are TRBV7-9 and TRBJ1-1, with D possibly TRBD1 on 5 matching bases. The CDR3 sequence is 11 residues long. Trimming left V 8 bases short and J 2 bases short, with 6 bases between. Germline CDR1 is SEHNR and CDR2 is FQNEAQ (reference sequence). CDR3 protein: CASGGNTEAFF. DNA of the CDR3: TGTGCCAGCGGGGGAAACACTGAAGCTTTCTTT.

This rearrangement joins TRBV6-5 to TRBJ2-5, with D unclear. The germline V and J ends were trimmed by 2 bases and 1 base, with 8 bases remaining between them. Germline CDR1 MNHEY, CDR2 SVGAGI. The CDR3 is made up of 14 amino acids. The DNA for the CDR3 is TGTGCCAGCAGTTACATGCCGGGCCAAGAGACCCAGTACTTC. It is translated as CASSYMPGQETQYF.

The chain employs TRBV4-2 and TRBJ2-3; D gene unclear. The V end lost 0 bases, the J end lost 0 bases, and 7 bases lay between the germline ends. The CDR3 contains 15 residues. Germline values: CDR1 LGHNA, CDR2 YNFKEQ. CDR3 protein: CASSQEMGSTDTQYF. In DNA, the CDR3 is TGTGCCAGCAGCCAAGAAATGGGTAGCACAGATACGCAGTATTTT.

The chain recombines TRBV5-6 with TRBJ1-2; TRBD1 is a possible D gene (6 bases). The CDR3 covers 15 residues. Trimming cost V 7 bases and J 2 bases, with 18 bases left between them. The germline V gene encodes CDR1 SGHDT and CDR2 YYEEEE. The CDR3 reads CASYPAGDANYGYTF. The CDR3 bases are TGTGCCAGCTACCCTGCAGGGGACGCCAACTATGGCTACACCTTC.

In this sample, this clone turned up once. This sequence joins TRBV28 and TRBJ1-6; TRBD1 might be the D (5 bases). CDR3 size: 15 residues. Germline CDR1 is MDHEN and CDR2 is SYDVKM. Trimming pared 4 bases from V and 14 bases from J, leaving 21 bases between. In DNA, the CDR3 is TGTGCCAGCAGTTCCTACCCGGGTGTAGGGGAGGCCCTCCACTTT. Residues: CASSSYPGVGEALHF.

In its sample, this clone is medium-sized (0.01 to 0.1%). The CDR3 is CASSPLEGPGYGYTF. The CDR3 coding sequence is TGTGCCAGTAGCCCGTTGGAGGGACCGGGGTATGGCTACACCTTC. This chain connects TRBV19 to TRBJ1-2; D might be TRBD1 (5 bases). Germline V gene sequence: CDR1 LNHDA, CDR2 SQIVND (reference sequence). Trimming stripped 6 bases from V and 5 bases from J, with 19 bases between. This CDR3 is 15 amino acids long.